These 14 T cell receptor beta chains share one sample of origin, sequenced in a study of response to subunit inactivated influenza vaccine. Using its own MiXCR run on the RT-PCR reads, TCRdb lists one record per CDR3 protein. The sample has about 700,000 distinct CDR3 sequences; around 15% are singletons. The input for sequencing was PBMCs from blood, taken approximately 15 days before vaccination. The receptors shown here come from a man aged 50 or older who received an inactivated influenza vaccine.

The rearrangement links TRBV2 to TRBJ2-5, with D perhaps matching TRBD2 (6 bases). The ends were cut back, 7 bases at V and 6 bases at J, with 15 bases in the middle. This CDR3 region has 13 residues. CDR1 SNHLY and CDR2 FYNNEI come from the germline V gene. As DNA, the CDR3 is TGTGCCAGCATTGACACTGGGGGGAAGACCCAGTACTTC. This sequence encodes CASIDTGGKTQYF.

The chain carries TRBV5-1 and TRBJ2-1, with TRBD2 matching 8 bases. This CDR3 is built from 13 residues. V shed 7 bases, J shed 9 bases, and the junction held 9 bases outside the gene matches. Germline CDR1 SGHRS, CDR2 YFSETQ. The CDR3 reads CASGWTSSGEQFF. In nucleotides, the CDR3 is TGCGCCAGCGGCTGGACTAGCTCGGGTGAGCAGTTCTTC.

This clonotype has more than one count but fewer than ten. The chain employs TRBV29-1 and TRBJ2-3; a weak D match, TRBD2 (7 bases). CDR3 length: 14 amino acids. Germline V gene lookup returns CDR1 SQVTM and CDR2 ANQGSEA. The germline V and J ends were trimmed by 8 bases and 0 bases, with 15 bases remaining between them. The CDR3 DNA is TGCAGCACGATGAAGGGGGGGAGCACAGATACGCAGTATTTT. Its protein product is CSTMKGGSTDTQYF.

The chain is built from TRBV6-2 or TRBV6-3 and TRBJ2-1; 9 bases match TRBD1. Germline loops: CDR1 MNHEY, CDR2 SVGEGT. This CDR3 contains 16 residues. Trimming took 2 bases from V and 7 from J; bases not matched to a gene: 9. The CDR3 protein is CASSYGTGSGWNEQFF. The CDR3 nucleotides are TGTGCCAGCAGTTACGGGACAGGGAGTGGGTGGAATGAGCAGTTCTTC.

This clonotype was counted many times. The chain has TRBV29-1 and TRBJ2-2; 11 bases align to TRBD2. The CDR3 length is 16 residues. Germline V gene lookup returns CDR1 SQVTM and CDR2 ANQGSEA. V gave up 6 bases and J gave up 3 bases; unmatched junction bases: 9. The CDR3 sequence is CSVPNSGGAHTGELFF. CDR3 bases: TGCAGCGTGCCCAATAGCGGGGGGGCCCACACCGGGGAGCTGTTTTTT.

This clonotype was found a few times. This chain links TRBV19 with TRBJ1-3; weak D call: TRBD1 (6 bases). Germline V gives CDR1 LNHDA, CDR2 SQIVND (reference sequence). The ends were cut back, 5 bases at V and 3 bases at J, with 17 bases in the middle. CDR3 length: 16 residues. The CDR3 DNA sequence: TGTGCCAGTAGTCCTCAGATCCTCAGGGGTGGAAACACCATATATTTT. Protein product: CASSPQILRGGNTIYF.

The rearrangement uses TRBV5-1 and TRBJ2-7; D remains unclear. The CDR3 sequence is 14 residues long. CDR1 is SGHRS and CDR2 is YFSETQ in the germline V gene. V shed 0 bases and J shed 1 base, with 8 bases lying between them. In DNA, the CDR3 is TGCGCCAGCAGCTTGGCCCCGATGTCCTACGAGCAGTACTTC. This gives the protein CASSLAPMSYEQYF.

This clonotype was seen ten or more times. The chain has TRBV28 and TRBJ2-3; D might be TRBD1 or TRBD2, each matching 5 bases. The CDR3 contains 14 residues. Germline loops: CDR1 MDHEN, CDR2 SYDVKM. V was shortened by 6 bases and J by 2 bases, with 12 bases between the two germline ends. Here the CDR3 DNA reads TGTGCCAGCAGGGCCGGGACCCACACAGATACGCAGTATTTT. Translating gives CASRAGTHTDTQYF.

This clonotype has only a few counts. The J gene is TRBJ2-3, the V gene TRBV2; 8 positions agree with TRBD2. The junction had 4 bases not matched to a gene; V was cut back by 4 bases and J by 1 base. This CDR3 has 15 residues. CDR1 is SNHLY, CDR2 FYNNEI, per germline. CDR3 sequence (DNA): TGTGCCAGCAGTGGGGGACTAGGGCGCACAGATACGCAGTATTTT. This sequence encodes CASSGGLGRTDTQYF.

This clonotype came up many times. The chain joins TRBV6-1 to TRBJ1-2; D perhaps matches TRBD1 (5 bases). The CDR3 extends over 17 amino acids. V lost 3 bases and J 3 bases, leaving 20 bases between the germline ends. Germline values: CDR1 MNHNS, CDR2 SASEGT. CDR3 protein: CASSDQGMARAYYGYTF. The CDR3 nucleotides read TGTGCCAGCAGTGACCAGGGCATGGCAAGGGCCTACTATGGCTACACCTTC.

The CDR3, as DNA: TGCAGTGCTCTTAGCGGGAGTGTGGATGAGCAGTTCTTC. This translates into CSALSGSVDEQFF. The gene calls are TRBV20-1 and TRBJ2-1, with 9 bases aligning to TRBD2. Germline V CDR1 and CDR2: DFQATT, SNEGSKA (reference sequence). V lost 5 bases to trimming and J lost 8 bases; unmatched junction nucleotides: 7. There are 13 residues in the CDR3.

This clonotype was seen more than once but under ten times. In DNA form, the CDR3 reads TGTGCCAGCAGTTACTCGAGGACAGGGGGGAACACTGAAGCTTTCTTT. Its protein is CASSYSRTGGNTEAFF. The chain combines TRBV6-5 with TRBJ1-1, with 10 bases fitting TRBD1. With 0 bases clipped from V and 1 base from J, the junction kept 2 bases outside the gene matches. Germline assignment: CDR1 MNHEY and CDR2 SVGAGI. The CDR3 consists of 16 residues.

Only a few counts were recorded for this clonotype. The J gene is TRBJ1-6, the V gene TRBV7-2; D is unclear. The CDR3 extends over 14 amino acids. Germline V lookup: CDR1 SGHTA, CDR2 FQGNSA. V gave up 6 bases and J gave up 5 bases, with 11 bases separating them. The CDR3 here is CASRPRQDNSPLHF. CDR3 bases: TGTGCCAGCAGACCCCGGCAGGATAATTCACCCCTCCACTTT.

This chain joins TRBV7-9 and TRBJ2-2, with D uncertain. The V gene lost 1 base and the J gene lost 4 bases, with 7 bases spanning the gap. The CDR3 has 14 amino acids. The germline CDR1 and CDR2 sequences are SEHNR and FQNEAQ (reference sequence). The CDR3 reads CASSLDLSTGELFF. The CDR3 nucleotides are TGTGCCAGCAGCTTAGACTTATCCACCGGGGAGCTGTTTTTT. Based on the CDR3 plus reference TRBV7-9 and TRBJ2-2, the full variable domain is DTGVSQNPRHKITKRGQNVTFRCDPISEHNRLYWYRQTLGQGPEFLTYFQNEAQLEKSRLLSDRFSAERPKGSFSTLEIQRTEQGDSAMYLCASSLDLSTGELFFGEGSRLTVL.